Sequencing of this T cell receptor (beta chain) was carried out in a study of CD8+CD57+ T cells in acquired aplastic anemia. About this clonotype itself: What it binds is unknown. The junction does not match germline at one end; this may be a read error.

For CDR3 and TCR beta VDJ profiling, genomic DNA was the template used. From the reads, TCRdb called clonotypes with MiXCR, one entry per CDR3 protein. Of 200,000 to 250,000 distinct CDR3 sequences in the sample, almost 50% were seen once. For sequencing, patients were chosen who had shown expansion of CD8+CD57+ cells by flow cytometry. The patients all had a severe acquired aplastic anemia diagnosis. The blood sampling took place in patients who had so far received no therapy. Study outcomes and limitations: Researchers reported that CD8+ Simpson's diversity was not significantly different in patients versus controls. Sharing between patients and controls was observed for twenty-nine CD8+ CDR3 sequences.

This TCR was sampled from a human donor with aplastic anemia. The sequenced material came from sorted CD4+, CD8+, or CD8+CD57+ T cells (not recorded which) from PBMCs.

The CDR3 DNA reads TGCGCCAGCAGCCAAGATCTAGCGGAGGGGCCTGGGGCCAACGTCCTGACTTTC. As protein: CASSQDLAEGPGANVLTF. The chain uses TRBV5-4 and TRBJ2-6; TRBD2 aligns across 7 bases. The germline V gene encodes CDR1 SGHNT and CDR2 YYREEE (reference sequence). This CDR3 region has 18 residues.